Listed here are 10 T cell receptor beta chains from one sample, sequenced in a study of radiation and T cells in renal cell carcinoma. Clones were sequenced by immunoSEQ multiplex PCR, and TCRdb holds only the in-frame ones, with some missing. The sample yields some 75,000 clones, about four fifths seen once. The sample's time point: blood 2 weeks post-SBRT. The treatment: 15 Gy SBRT to primary tumor, nephrectomy 4 weeks later. The sequences come from blood, collected from a patient whose treatment included radiotherapy and nephrectomy. These receptors all come from a man aged 55 to 70 with renal cell carcinoma.

CDR3 nucleotides: TGTGCCAGCAGCTTGGAACAGGGGATCGGGGAGCTGTTTTTT. Translating gives CASSLEQGIGELFF. The rearrangement uses TRBV5-4 and TRBJ2-2; 7 bases line up with TRBD1. V was clipped by 0 bases and J by 7 bases; unmatched bases: 3. Germline CDR1 reads SGHNT; CDR2 reads YYREEE (reference sequence). The CDR3 length is 14 residues. The full variable domain, completed using reference TRBV5-4 and TRBJ2-2, is ETGVTQSPTHLIKTRGQQVTLRCSSQSGHNTVSWYQQALGQGPQFIFQYYREEENGRGNFPPRFSGLQFPNYSSELNVNALELDDSALYLCASSLEQGIGELFFGEGSRLTVL.

This rearrangement joins TRBV29-1 to TRBJ1-1; weak D call: TRBD1 (5 bases). Looked up from germline, CDR1 is SQVTM and CDR2 is ANQGSEA. The CDR3 is made up of 14 amino acids. Trimming shortened V by 7 bases and J by 2 bases, and 17 bases separated the two germline ends. The chain's CDR3 is CSARDSSYNTEAFF. CDR3 DNA: TGCAGCGCCCGAGACAGCAGTTATAACACTGAAGCTTTCTTT.

The chain couples TRBV10-3 to TRBJ2-5; 7 bases are a match to TRBD1. The DNA end favors TRBJ2-7, so the J call may be wrong. CDR1 and CDR2 (germline): ENHRY, SYGVKD. The length of the CDR3 is 15 residues. In DNA form, the CDR3 reads TGTGCCATCAGTGAGTCCGACAGGGCCCCCTACGAGCAGTACTTC. Protein sequence: CAISESDRAPYEQYF.

This clone came up once. The V gene is TRBV10-2, the J gene TRBJ2-7; D is unclear. V gave up 0 bases and J gave up 5 bases, with 14 bases separating them. The length of the CDR3 is 15 residues. Germline V gene lookup returns CDR1 WSHSY and CDR2 SAAADI. CDR3 loop: CASSESMALRNEQYF. The CDR3 DNA sequence: TGCGCCAGCAGTGAGTCGATGGCCCTTAGGAACGAGCAGTACTTC.

This clone was counted between two and nine times. The same CDR3 arises from other DNA sequences in this sample as well. V is TRBV19 and J is TRBJ2-1; D gene uncertain. There are 20 residues in the CDR3. Germline assignment: CDR1 LNHDA and CDR2 SQIVND (reference sequence). Trimming left V 5 bases short and J 5 bases short, with 31 bases between. The CDR3 nucleotides read TGTGCCAGTAGTGCCCGTATTGGAGACCTTCTAACATCTTCTCACAATGAGCAGTTCTTC. It is translated as CASSARIGDLLTSSHNEQFF. Looking up the rest from reference TRBV19 and TRBJ2-1 gives the full variable domain: DGGITQSPKYLFRKEGQNVTLSCEQNLNHDAMYWYRQDPGQGLRLIYYSQIVNDFQKGDIAEGYSVSREKKESFPLTVTSAQKNPTAFYLCASSARIGDLLTSSHNEQFFGPGTRLTVL.

This clone was seen a few times. The rearrangement links TRBV19 to TRBJ1-5; no clear D. The V end lost 1 base, the J end lost 4 bases, and 5 bases lay between the germline ends. Germline CDR1 reads LNHDA; CDR2 reads SQIVND (reference sequence). The CDR3 has 13 amino acids. For the CDR3, the DNA is TGTGCCAGTAGTATAGGGGTTAATCAGCCCCAGCATTTT. Translation gives CASSIGVNQPQHF.

V gene TRBV7-8 combines with J gene TRBJ2-7; 9 positions match TRBD2. The germline CDR1 and CDR2 sequences are SGHVS and FQNEAQ. The CDR3 extends over 16 amino acids. The junction had 12 bases not matched to a gene; V was cut back by 5 bases and J by 4 bases. The CDR3 DNA reads as TGTGCCAGCAGCCACCCCAGCGGGAGGAAGGGGTACGAGCAGTACTTC. Residues: CASSHPSGRKGYEQYF.

The J gene is TRBJ2-7, the V gene TRBV2, with 7 bases that match TRBD2. The CDR3 runs to 14 residues. The J segment lost 2 bases and the V segment lost 4 bases, leaving 5 bases of the junction unmatched. Germline V gene lookup returns CDR1 SNHLY and CDR2 FYNNEI. This chain's CDR3 is CASSVGRGAYEQYF. The CDR3 bases are TGTGCCAGCAGTGTTGGTCGGGGGGCCTACGAGCAGTACTTC.

The genes are TRBV4-3 and TRBJ1-4; D gene uncertain. V dropped 4 bases and J dropped 5 bases, with 14 bases sitting between them. Germline lookup yields CDR1 LGHNA and CDR2 YSLEER. The CDR3 runs 15 residues. The chain's CDR3 is CASSLLADLNEKLFF. The CDR3 region has the DNA TGCGCCAGCAGCCTCCTGGCAGATCTAAATGAAAAACTGTTTTTT.

The V and J genes are TRBV5-1 and TRBJ2-5; D call uncertain. CDR3 size: 15 residues. V was shortened by 4 bases and J by 5 bases, with 18 bases between the two germline ends. Germline assignment: CDR1 SGHRS and CDR2 YFSETQ. The CDR3 DNA reads as TGCGCCAGCAGCCCCTCGCGCGGAGAGTGGGAGACCCAGTACTTC. Amino acid sequence: CASSPSRGEWETQYF.